This T cell receptor (beta chain) was profiled in a study of shared clonotypes between healthy human individuals. Turning to the study itself: CD4 naive and memory got three plates each, CD8 naive two, CD8 memory one.

CD4+ cells yielded CD45RA+ naive and CD45RA-negative memory subsets. Deep-level settings were used for running the assay. When replicate PCRs were run on sorted subsets, they used about 200 ng DNA, about 30,000 T cell genomes. Assay: immunoSEQ multiplex PCR; the TCRdb copy retains only in-frame clones and omits some. The sample yields roughly 2.6 million clones, over 85% seen once. Trimming removed 3 bases from V and 6 bases from J, with 12 bases in between. Germline assignment: CDR1 KGHSH and CDR2 LQKENI. This CDR3 spans 15 amino acids. On this clone: The identical CDR3 is also encoded by other nucleotide sequences in the sample.

This clonotype originated in a man younger than 35 in good health. What was sequenced was naive CD4+ T cells sorted from blood. As to subset: CD45RA+ positively selected. The genes are TRBV18 and TRBJ1-6, with D possibly matching TRBD1 (6 bases). The CDR3 region has the DNA TGTGCCAGCTCACCCTCCGGGACAACTAATTCACCCCTCCACTTT. This translates into CASSPSGTTNSPLHF.